The clone carrying this T cell receptor beta chain was detected a few times. Its specificity is not known. The Oncomine TCR Beta short-read assay was what sequenced the DNA obtained from cultured CD4+ T cells. MiXCR, applied by TCRdb to the PCR reads, yields one record per CDR3 protein. The sample yields about 19,000 distinct CDR3 sequences, 50% to 70% seen once. As to treatment: approximately nine-day PBMC culture with coronavirus spike peptide pools or control peptides (ViraFEST assay). On days 3 and 7, half the medium was swapped for fresh IL-2-containing medium. This entry comes from a study of vaccination and CD4 T cells after COVID-19. Germline CDR1 is SEHNR and CDR2 is FQNEAQ (reference sequence). V shed 7 bases and J shed 3 bases, with 9 bases lying between them. The CDR3 spans 12 residues.

The chain links TRBV7-9 to TRBJ1-1, with D perhaps matching TRBD1 (5 bases). This clonotype was sampled from a human donor who had recovered from COVID-19. Specimen: CD4+ T cells from blood, cultured in vitro, collected after SARS-CoV-2 vaccination. This CDR3 reads CASTGGYTEAFF. The CDR3 DNA is TGTGCCAGCACCGGGGGGTACACTGAAGCTTTCTTT.